The 2 T cell receptor beta chains presented below share a single source sample, sequenced in a study of response to subunit inactivated influenza vaccine. Each CDR3 protein gets one entry after TCRdb re-called the RT-PCR reads with MiXCR. The table has hundreds of thousands of distinct CDR3 sequences, around 9.9% seen once. The material was PBMCs from blood, obtained 45 days after vaccination. These receptors all come from a man between 45 and 60 years old who received an inactivated influenza vaccine.

This clonotype was seen many times. The CDR3 spells CASSSSGDRGPLKYGYTF. CDR3 nucleotides: TGCGCCAGCAGCTCCTCGGGGGACAGGGGTCCCCTTAAGTATGGCTACACCTTC. The chain uses TRBV5-1 and TRBJ1-2; 10 nucleotides line up with TRBD1. Trimming at V came to 3 bases and at J to 5 bases, leaving 16 bases not matched to a gene. Germline CDR1 is SGHRS and CDR2 is YFSETQ. The CDR3 length is 18 residues. Full variable domain (remainder filled in from reference TRBV5-1 and TRBJ1-2): KAGVTQTPRYLIKTRGQQVTLSCSPISGHRSVSWYQQTPGQGLQFLFEYFSETQRNKGNFPGRFSGRQFSNSRSEMNVSTLELGDSALYLCASSSSGDRGPLKYGYTFGSGTRLTVV.

This clonotype was picked up many times. The junction and the germline gene differ at one end; a read error may be behind it. The V and J genes are TRBV5-1 and TRBJ2-1; TRBD2 aligns across 7 bases. Germline V gene sequence: CDR1 SGHRS, CDR2 YFSETQ. This CDR3 is 14 amino acids long. The CDR3 DNA sequence: TGTGCCAGCAGCCTAGCGGTCTCCTACAATGAGCAGTTCTTC. Residues: CASSLAVSYNEQFF.